Shown below are 27 T cell receptor beta chains from a single sample sequenced in a study of T cells in Graves' hyperthyroidism and ophthalmopathy. TCR beta CDR3 sequences were amplified from RNA transcripts. RT-PCR in the first round (using the HTBI primer set) targeted the TCR CDR3. TCRdb recomputed calls from the multiplex PCR reads with MiXCR, one row per CDR3 protein. The sample has about 160,000 distinct CDR3 sequences, over 8% seen once. Sequencing used blood. The receptors stem from a woman in her late teens or twenties with Graves' hyperthyroidism that later progressed to Graves' ophthalmopathy.

This clonotype was seen more than once but under ten times. CDR3 bases: TGTGCCAGCAGCAAAGGGGCTAGTCGTGAGCAGTTCTTC. This codes for CASSKGASREQFF. The chain links TRBV7-2 to TRBJ2-1; maybe TRBD1 (5 bases). Per the germline V gene, CDR1 is SGHTA and CDR2 is FQGNSA. Trimming took off 5 bases at V and 9 bases at J, with 14 bases between the two ends. This CDR3 is 13 amino acids long.

This clonotype was counted at least ten times. The chain has TRBV2 and TRBJ2-7; D call uncertain. Germline CDR1 and CDR2: SNHLY and FYNNEI. Deletions cut 4 bases from V and 2 bases from J, with 9 bases between. This CDR3 has 13 amino acids. CDR3 in DNA: TGTGCCAGCAGTGTGAACGGGCCCTACGAGCAGTACTTC. Translation: CASSVNGPYEQYF.

Comments on this clonotype: A read error may explain this, as a much larger clone is one base away. V and J are TRBV6-1 and TRBJ2-3, with a tentative D call TRBD2 (6 bases). V lost 8 bases to trimming and J lost 6 bases, with 12 bases between them. The CDR3 has 12 amino acids. The V gene's germline CDR1 is MNHNS and CDR2 SASEGT. The DNA for the CDR3 is TGTGCCAGCGGTGGGACTCCCGATACGCAGTATTTT. It specifies CASGGTPDTQYF.

This clonotype showed up many times. The rearrangement links TRBV7-8 to TRBJ1-5; TRBD1 aligns across 9 bases. J was trimmed by 5 bases and V by 5 bases; bases with no gene match: 7. The germline CDR1 and CDR2 sequences are SGHVS and FQNEAQ. This CDR3 comprises 15 residues. CDR3 bases: TGTGCCAGCAGCGATGCCGGGACAGGGCATCAGCCCCAGCATTTT. Protein product: CASSDAGTGHQPQHF.

This clonotype was seen many times. The chain carries TRBV29-1 and TRBJ2-3; possibly TRBD2 for D (7 bases). Germline assignment: CDR1 SQVTM and CDR2 ANQGSEA. V lost 1 base to trimming and J lost 1 base, with 12 bases between them. This CDR3 contains 15 residues. In nucleotides, the CDR3 is TGCAGCGTTGAAGGGGGGGGCTCTGGCACAGATACGCAGTATTTT. Translating it yields CSVEGGGSGTDTQYF.

This clonotype showed up many times. The rearrangement links TRBV24-1 to TRBJ2-2, with D unclear. Per germline, CDR1 KGHDR and CDR2 SFDVKD. Trimming took 5 bases from V and 2 from J, leaving 8 bases between them. This CDR3 is 14 amino acids long. Here the CDR3 DNA reads TGTGCCACCAGTGCCTCTATCAACACCGGGGAGCTGTTTTTT. It is translated as CATSASINTGELFF.

This clonotype was counted ten times or more. The rearrangement joins TRBV20-1 to TRBJ2-3; 9 bases agree with TRBD1. The CDR3 sequence is 13 residues long. Germline-derived CDR1 and CDR2 are DFQATT and SNEGSKA (reference sequence). V gave up 5 bases and J gave up 4 bases; unmatched junction bases: 4. CDR3 in DNA: TGCAGTGCTCCAGACAGGGGGGCAGATACGCAGTATTTT. It is translated as CSAPDRGADTQYF.

This clonotype was detected a few times. V and J are TRBV7-9 and TRBJ1-1, with a tentative D call TRBD1 (5 bases). The germline V gene encodes CDR1 SEHNR and CDR2 FQNEAQ (reference sequence). V lost 1 base and J 1 base, leaving 10 bases between the germline ends. The CDR3 contains 15 residues. CDR3 nucleotide sequence: TGTGCCAGCAGCTTAGGTTCGGGGGGGAACACTGAAGCTTTCTTT. Translated, it gives CASSLGSGGNTEAFF.

This clonotype was found many times. The chain joins TRBV20-1 to TRBJ2-3, with D perhaps matching TRBD2 (5 bases). The V end lost 5 bases, the J end lost 0 bases, and 6 bases lay between the germline ends. This CDR3 comprises 12 residues. Germline loops: CDR1 DFQATT, CDR2 SNEGSKA (reference sequence). The CDR3, as DNA: TGCAGTGCTCGGACTAGCACAGATACGCAGTATTTT. It translates to CSARTSTDTQYF.

Many counts were recorded for this clonotype. The J gene is TRBJ1-5, the V gene TRBV12-3 or TRBV12-4; 11 bases align to TRBD1. J lost 7 bases, V lost 4 bases, and 12 bases had no gene match. The CDR3 consists of 17 residues. The CDR3 DNA reads as TGTGCCAGCAGTTACCGGGACAGGGGGACTTTGAACCAGCCCCAGCATTTT. This encodes CASSYRDRGTLNQPQHF.

This clonotype was counted ten times or more. CDR3 protein: CASSLGTVSNYGYTF. CDR3 DNA: TGTGCCAGCAGTTTAGGGACAGTATCTAACTATGGCTACACCTTC. The chain uses TRBV28 and TRBJ1-2; 7 bases fit TRBD1. Germline V lookup: CDR1 MDHEN, CDR2 SYDVKM. J lost 0 bases, V lost 2 bases, and 3 bases had no gene match. The CDR3 covers 15 residues.

This chain connects TRBV4-1 to TRBJ1-2; D may be TRBD1 (5 bases). There are 15 residues in the CDR3. V was trimmed by 1 base and J by 4 bases, leaving 13 bases between them. Germline V gene lookup returns CDR1 MGHRA and CDR2 YSYEKL. CDR3 DNA sequence: TGCGCCAGCAGCCAAGCTGTGGGGCCGATCTATGGCTACACCTTC. Translating it yields CASSQAVGPIYGYTF.

This clonotype was counted a few times. With a much larger clone just one base away, this may be a read error. The gene calls are TRBV7-8 and TRBJ1-1, with 9 bases aligning to TRBD1. This CDR3 is built from 15 residues. Per the germline V gene, CDR1 is SGHVS and CDR2 is FQNEAQ. V dropped 5 bases and J dropped 8; count of bases not matched to a gene: 12. The CDR3 is CASSTSPDRGKEAFF. In nucleotides, the CDR3 is TGTGCCAGCAGCACTAGTCCCGACAGGGGGAAGGAAGCTTTCTTT. Complete variable domain (other parts from reference TRBV7-8 and TRBJ1-1): GAGVSQSPRYKVAKRGQDVALRCDPISGHVSLFWYQQALGQGPEFLTYFQNEAQLDKSGLPSDRFFAERPEGSVSTLKIQRTQQEDSAVYLCASSTSPDRGKEAFFGQGTRLTVV.

This clonotype was seen many times. The chain combines TRBV5-6 with TRBJ1-2; D is uncertain. V dropped 0 bases and J dropped 6 bases, with 15 bases sitting between them. CDR3 length: 15 amino acids. Per germline, CDR1 SGHDT and CDR2 YYEEEE. CDR3 loop: CASSLAVPGPDGYTF. In nucleotides, the CDR3 is TGTGCCAGCAGCTTGGCGGTACCGGGCCCAGATGGCTACACCTTC.

This clonotype showed up many times. The rearrangement joins TRBV9 to TRBJ2-1, with D unresolved. V lost 0 bases and J 3 bases, leaving 10 bases between the germline ends. The germline CDR1 and CDR2 sequences are SGDLS and YYNGEE. The CDR3 extends over 15 amino acids. The CDR3 DNA reads as TGTGCCAGCAGCGTAGAATTAGGAAACTACAATGAGCAGTTCTTC. This sequence encodes CASSVELGNYNEQFF.

This clonotype was observed many times. The chain has TRBV28 and TRBJ2-2, with 8 bases lining up with TRBD2. J was trimmed by 6 bases and V by 3 bases; bases with no gene match: 3. This CDR3 spans 14 amino acids. Germline CDR1 reads MDHEN; CDR2 reads SYDVKM. The CDR3 DNA sequence: TGTGCCAGCAGTTTTAGGCGGGAGGCCGGGGAGCTGTTTTTT. Translating it yields CASSFRREAGELFF.

This clonotype appeared a few times. The rearrangement joins TRBV19 to TRBJ2-6; 7 bases are shared with TRBD2. The trim removed 11 bases at V and 1 base at J, leaving 11 bases unmatched. CDR1 and CDR2 (germline): LNHDA, SQIVND (reference sequence). The CDR3 runs to 16 residues. CDR3 protein: CACVGQGGSGANVLTF. CDR3 nucleotide sequence: TGTGCCTGCGTCGGGCAGGGAGGGTCTGGGGCCAACGTCCTGACTTTC. The full variable domain, rest sourced from reference TRBV19 and TRBJ2-6, is DGGITQSPKYLFRKEGQNVTLSCEQNLNHDAMYWYRQDPGQGLRLIYYSQIVNDFQKGDIAEGYSVSREKKESFPLTVTSAQKNPTAFYLCACVGQGGSGANVLTFGAGSRLTVL.

As regards this clonotype: Since a much larger clone is just one base distant, this may be a read error. No conserved phenylalanine or tryptophan ends this CDR3, so it is likely a read error. This chain connects TRBV12-3 or TRBV12-4 to TRBJ1-2, with D perhaps matching TRBD1 (6 bases). The V gene lost 6 bases and the J gene lost 8 bases, with 19 bases spanning the gap. This CDR3 region has 14 residues. The CDR3 DNA is TGTGCCAGCAGCTCAAGACAGGAACAGGAAGGCTACACCCTC. Translation gives CASSSRQEQEGYTL.

This clonotype was counted between two and nine times. The chain couples TRBV20-1 to TRBJ1-1, with a possible D match to TRBD1 (5 bases). The V end lost 1 base, the J end lost 0 bases, and 12 bases lay between the germline ends. CDR1 is DFQATT and CDR2 is SNEGSKA in the germline V gene (reference sequence). The CDR3 runs 15 residues. CDR3 DNA sequence: TGCAGTGCTAGAGCGGGGGTTGGGCTGAACACTGAAGCTTTCTTT. Amino acids: CSARAGVGLNTEAFF.

There are a few counts of this clonotype. The junction does not match germline at one end; this may be a read error. This chain connects TRBV7-7 to TRBJ2-1; 10 positions agree with TRBD1. CDR3 length: 16 amino acids. The germline V gene encodes CDR1 SSHAT and CDR2 FNYEAQ (reference sequence). CDR3 nucleotides: TGTGCTAGCAGCTTAGCGGGGACAGGGGCGACCAGTGAGCAGTTCTTC. Translated, it gives CASSLAGTGATSEQFF.

This clonotype was seen ten or more times. The genes are TRBV12-3 or TRBV12-4 and TRBJ2-1; D is possibly TRBD2 (6 bases). This CDR3 has 11 amino acids. V shed 5 bases and J shed 10 bases, with 9 bases lying between them. The CDR3 DNA sequence: TGTGCCAGCAGTCAAGGACTAGAGCAGTTCTTC. As protein: CASSQGLEQFF.

This clonotype appeared a few times. V usage is TRBV4-1 and J usage is TRBJ2-1; TRBD2 agrees at 15 bases. The CDR3 spans 19 residues. V lost 3 bases and J lost 0; bases outside the gene matches: 6. Germline-derived CDR1 and CDR2 are MGHRA and YSYEKL. The CDR3 loop is CASSQVGLAGGRSYNEQFF. The CDR3 DNA reads as TGCGCCAGCAGCCAGGTCGGACTAGCGGGGGGGCGCTCCTACAATGAGCAGTTCTTC.

This clonotype came up many times. V usage is TRBV7-2 and J usage is TRBJ2-1, with unresolved D. V dropped 5 bases and J dropped 10 bases, with 15 bases sitting between them. Germline CDR1 is SGHTA and CDR2 is FQGNSA. The CDR3 sequence is 13 residues long. CDR3 nucleotides: TGTGCCAGCAGCCTAAACCTCGTGGCAGAGCAGTTCTTC. This translates into CASSLNLVAEQFF.

In this sample, this clonotype turned up many times. This chain connects TRBV3-1 to TRBJ2-5, with 11 positions matching TRBD2. The junction had 4 bases not matched to a gene; V was cut back by 3 bases and J by 4 bases. From germline, CDR1 is LGHDT and CDR2 YNNKEL (reference sequence). The CDR3 is made up of 15 amino acids. CDR3 amino acids: CASSHRTSGPETQYF. The DNA of the CDR3 is TGTGCCAGCAGCCATAGGACTAGCGGGCCAGAGACCCAGTACTTC.

This clonotype appeared many times. The chain recombines TRBV2 with TRBJ2-6, with 10 bases aligning to TRBD1. CDR3 length: 16 residues. The junction had 3 bases not matched to a gene; V was cut back by 7 bases and J by 0 bases. Germline lookup yields CDR1 SNHLY and CDR2 FYNNEI. CDR3 bases: TGTGCCAGCACCCGGGACAGGGGCTCTGGGGCCAACGTCCTGACTTTC. Its protein is CASTRDRGSGANVLTF.

This clonotype was seen only a few times. The V call is TRBV20-1, the J call TRBJ2-1, with TRBD2 matching over 9 bases. V lost 3 bases and J lost 12; bases outside the gene matches: 9. Germline V gene sequence: CDR1 DFQATT, CDR2 SNEGSKA (reference sequence). The CDR3 totals 13 residues. The DNA of the CDR3 is TGCAGTGCTAGCGGCGGACTAGCGTTATGGCAGTTCTTC. As protein: CSASGGLALWQFF.

This clonotype was picked up many times. This sequence joins TRBV15 and TRBJ2-1; maybe TRBD2 (6 bases). The germline V and J ends were trimmed by 3 bases and 3 bases, with 15 bases remaining between them. The length of the CDR3 is 16 residues. Germline V CDR1 and CDR2: LNHNV, YYDKDF (reference sequence). The DNA of the CDR3 is TGTGCCACCAGCAGCGGACTACTTGAAATCTACAATGAGCAGTTCTTC. Translating it yields CATSSGLLEIYNEQFF.